These 14 T cell receptor beta chains share one sample of origin, sequenced in a study of T cells in women clearing cervical HPV infection. Assay: immunoSEQ multiplex PCR; the TCRdb copy retains only in-frame clones and omits some. Recorded here are tens of thousands of clones; the top ten clones represent 1.6%. Material: blood buffy coat. These receptors all come from a woman aged 18 to 75 with a cervical HPV16 infection that either progressed to CIN3+ or cleared (not recorded which).

As for this clone: The CDR3 end falls 3 residues outside the read, so it is completed with the germline J gene. The J gene is TRBJ2-3, the V gene TRBV18; 7 bases align to TRBD2. Germline V gene data show CDR1 as KGHSH and CDR2 as LQKENI. CDR3 length: 16 residues. The CDR3 is CASSPPVIAGRETQYF. The covered CDR3 bases are TGTGCCAGCTCACCACCTGTTATAGCGGGCAGAGAGACG.

Notes on this clone: The CDR3 end lies 3 residues beyond the end of the read and is filled in from the germline J gene. The chain recombines TRBV19 with TRBJ1-6; TRBD1 matches 7 bases. Germline V gene sequence: CDR1 LNHDA, CDR2 SQIVND (reference sequence). V lost 6 bases, J lost 5 bases, and 10 bases stayed unmatched. The CDR3 consists of 16 residues. The CDR3 region is CASSGGTAAHNSPLHF. The CDR3 bases that were read are TGTGCCAGTAGCGGCGGGACAGCTGCACATAATTCACCC. The full variable domain, its missing parts supplied by reference TRBV19 and TRBJ1-6, is DGGITQSPKYLFRKEGQNVTLSCEQNLNHDAMYWYRQDPGQGLRLIYYSQIVNDFQKGDIAEGYSVSREKKESFPLTVTSAQKNPTAFYLCASSGGTAAHNSPLHFGNGTRLTVT.

In regard to this clone: The read halts 3 residues ahead of the CDR3 end, with the missing end drawn from the germline J gene. The gene calls are TRBV5-1 and TRBJ2-1; 7 bases agree with TRBD2. CDR3 length: 13 amino acids. Losses at the gene ends were 0 bases for V and 6 bases for J; bases not matched to a gene: 0. Germline-derived CDR1 and CDR2 are SGHRS and YFSETQ. The CDR3 sequence is CASSLGLANEQFF. The sequenced part of the CDR3 DNA is TGCGCCAGCAGCTTGGGACTAGCCAATGAG.

To note about this clone: Read sequence stops 3 residues before the CDR3 end, and the germline J gene provides the missing end. The chain couples TRBV2 to TRBJ1-5; D is perhaps TRBD1 (5 bases). V gave up 8 bases and J gave up 5 bases, with 7 bases separating them. CDR1 and CDR2 from the germline V gene are SNHLY and FYNNEI. This CDR3 spans 11 amino acids. CDR3: CASGHDQPQHF. The CDR3 DNA, read in part, is TGTGCCAGCGGACATGATCAGCCC.

As for this clone: With the read ending 3 residues before the CDR3 end, the germline J gene is used to fill in that end. The chain couples TRBV28 to TRBJ2-1; D not resolved. CDR3 length: 12 amino acids. Germline loops: CDR1 MDHEN, CDR2 SYDVKM. V was shortened by 8 bases and J by 2 bases, with 7 bases between the two germline ends. CDR3 sequence: CASYSPYNEQFF. Partial CDR3 DNA: TGTGCCAGCTACTCTCCCTACAATGAG.

Turning to this clone: The read gets to within 3 residues of the CDR3 end, and the germline J gene fills in the rest. The rearrangement links TRBV25-1 to TRBJ2-5; 7 positions match TRBD1. V was pared by 3 bases and J by 1 base, with 5 bases of the junction left unmatched. This CDR3 is 15 amino acids long. CDR1 MGHDK and CDR2 SYGVNS come from the germline V gene. This CDR3 is CASSDTTGAQETQYF. The CDR3 DNA, read in part, is TGTGCCAGCAGTGATACCACAGGGGCCCAAGAGACC.

A remark on this clone: Read coverage stops 3 residues before the CDR3 terminus; the germline J gene supplies the remainder. V gene TRBV6-1 combines with J gene TRBJ2-3, with D possibly matching TRBD2 (5 bases). The germline CDR1 and CDR2 sequences are MNHNS and SASEGT. The V end lost 3 bases, the J end lost 8 bases, and 15 bases lay between the germline ends. The CDR3 is made up of 14 amino acids. CDR3 DNA, as far as it was read: TGTGCCAGCAGTGACCCGGGTCGGGCGGGTACG. Encoded protein: CASSDPGRAGT. The CDR3, in full, reads CASSDPGRAGTQYF.

Regarding this clone: Coverage ceases 3 residues before the CDR3 finishes, and the germline J gene fills in the end. The rearrangement links TRBV5-5 to TRBJ2-2; tentatively, D is TRBD1 (5 bases). The CDR3 totals 15 residues. Germline CDR1 reads SGHKS; CDR2 reads YYEKEE (reference sequence). With 0 bases removed from V and 3 bases from J, the gap between germline ends came to 9 bases. The DNA read from the CDR3 is TGTGCCAGCAGCTTGGAACCCAGGGACACCGGGGAG. Its protein product is CASSLEPRDTGE. The CDR3 reads in full as CASSLEPRDTGELFF. Full variable domain (rest looked up from reference TRBV5-5 and TRBJ2-2): DAGVTQSPTHLIKTRGQQVTLRCSPISGHKSVSWYQQVLGQGPQFIFQYYEKEERGRGNFPDRFSARQFPNYSSELNVNALLLGDSALYLCASSLEPRDTGELFFGEGSRLTVL.

Concerning this clone: The read ends 3 residues before the CDR3 terminus; that terminus is restored from the germline J gene. This chain connects TRBV19 to TRBJ2-3; 7 nucleotides align to TRBD1. CDR3 size: 16 residues. Per germline, CDR1 LNHDA and CDR2 SQIVND (reference sequence). The CDR3 DNA, read in part, is TGTGCCAGTCACCAAGGGACAGTCGGAAGCAATCAGCCG. Its translation is CASHQGTVGSNQP. The whole CDR3 protein is CASHQGTVGSNQPQYF.

Of note for this clone: The read finishes 3 residues shy of the CDR3 end, and the germline J gene is used to complete it. V and J are TRBV5-5 and TRBJ2-1, with TRBD2 matching over 12 bases. The V segment lost 4 bases and the J segment 6 bases; nucleotides outside the gene matches: 5. The CDR3 sequence is 15 residues long. CDR1 is SGHKS and CDR2 is YYEKEE in the germline V gene (reference sequence). The CDR3 is CASSRLAGEVNEQFF. The part of the CDR3 DNA that was read is TGTGCCAGCAGCAGACTAGCGGGAGAAGTCAATGAG.

In regard to this clone: The CDR3 extends 3 residues past the end of the read, so its final part is completed from the germline J gene. V gene TRBV2 combines with J gene TRBJ2-3; 7 positions agree with TRBD2. V was clipped by 2 bases and J by 0 bases; unmatched bases: 8. Looked up from germline, CDR1 is SNHLY and CDR2 is FYNNEI. CDR3 length equals 17 residues. The sequenced part of the CDR3 DNA is TGTGCCAGCAGTGAATGGTCGGGGGGTCCTAGCACAGATACG. Translating it yields CASSEWSGGPSTDT. The CDR3 in full is CASSEWSGGPSTDTQYF. Drawing the rest from reference TRBV2 and TRBJ2-3, the complete variable domain is EPEVTQTPSHQVTQMGQEVILRCVPISNHLYFYWYRQILGQKVEFLVSFYNNEISEKSEIFDDQFSVERPDGSNFTLKIRSTKLEDSAMYFCASSEWSGGPSTDTQYFGPGTRLTVL.

Worth noting for this clone: The read finishes 3 residues shy of the CDR3 end, and the germline J gene is used to complete it. V usage is TRBV2 and J usage is TRBJ1-2; TRBD1 is a possible D gene (5 bases). Germline assignment: CDR1 SNHLY and CDR2 FYNNEI. The CDR3 loop spans 12 amino acids. Trimming left V 2 bases short and J 6 bases short, with 7 bases between. The CDR3 sequence: CASSERRDGYTF. The covered CDR3 bases are TGTGCCAGCAGTGAACGCAGGGATGGC. The whole variable domain, filled in from reference TRBV2 and TRBJ1-2, reads EPEVTQTPSHQVTQMGQEVILRCVPISNHLYFYWYRQILGQKVEFLVSFYNNEISEKSEIFDDQFSVERPDGSNFTLKIRSTKLEDSAMYFCASSERRDGYTFGSGTRLTVV.

A remark on this clone: The read stops 3 residues short of the end of the CDR3; the missing end is completed from the germline J gene. The chain combines TRBV7-2 with TRBJ1-2; weak D call: TRBD1 (5 bases). Looked up from germline, CDR1 is SGHTA and CDR2 is FQGNSA. The CDR3 is made up of 14 amino acids. The CDR3 bases that were read are TGTGCCAGCAGATCAGCGGGACCCACAGATACC. As protein: CASRSAGPTDT. The entire CDR3 protein reads CASRSAGPTDTYTF.

To note about this clone: The read terminates 3 residues before the CDR3 end, so the remaining end is supplied by the germline J gene. The chain is built from TRBV10-2 and TRBJ2-1; D unresolved. The CDR3 runs 14 residues. Trimming removed 6 bases at V and 1 base at J, with 10 bases between. Germline-derived CDR1 and CDR2 are WSHSY and SAAADI. The CDR3 is CASSTQFSYNEQFF. The sequenced CDR3 bases are TGCGCCAGCAGCACCCAGTTTTCCTACAATGAG.